The 13 T cell receptor beta chains below all came from one sample that was sequenced in a study of OX40 agonist ivuxolimab in advanced cancers. Assay: immunoSEQ multiplex PCR; the TCRdb copy retains only in-frame clones and omits some. This sample has 78,000 or so clones, with roughly nine tenths found just once. Sequencing was performed on CD4+ or CD8+ T cells sorted from blood, taken in a trial of the OX40 agonist ivuxolimab. Receptors were obtained from an adult with an advanced solid tumor such as melanoma, head and neck, liver or kidney cancer.

The chain employs TRBV6-6 and TRBJ1-1, with unresolved D. This CDR3 is 16 amino acids long. The V end was cut by 5 bases, the J end by 4 bases, with 20 bases between. Germline V CDR1 and CDR2: MNHNY, SVGAGI (reference sequence). In DNA form, the CDR3 reads TGTGCCAGCAGTCAAGGAGCTCTGACCCGGGGCACTGAAGCTTTCTTT. Residues: CASSQGALTRGTEAFF.

The genes are TRBV5-1 and TRBJ2-3; D is uncertain. The germline V gene has CDR1 SGHRS and CDR2 YFSETQ. Trimming took 0 bases from V and 2 from J, leaving 7 bases between them. The CDR3 is 14 residues long. DNA of the CDR3: TGCGCCAGCAGCTTGGACTCCTTCACAGATACGCAGTATTTT. Translating it yields CASSLDSFTDTQYF. Based on the CDR3 plus reference TRBV5-1 and TRBJ2-3, the full variable domain is KAGVTQTPRYLIKTRGQQVTLSCSPISGHRSVSWYQQTPGQGLQFLFEYFSETQRNKGNFPGRFSGRQFSNSRSEMNVSTLELGDSALYLCASSLDSFTDTQYFGPGTRLTVL.

V and J are TRBV11-2 and TRBJ1-1; D is unclear. Germline values: CDR1 SGHAT, CDR2 FQNNGV. The CDR3 covers 13 residues. V was cut by 0 bases and J by 0 bases, with 2 bases left in between. The CDR3: CASSLDVNTEAFF. The DNA of the CDR3 is TGTGCCAGCAGCTTAGATGTGAACACTGAAGCTTTCTTT.

The rearrangement uses TRBV6-5 and TRBJ1-2; D is perhaps TRBD1 (5 bases). CDR1 is MNHEY and CDR2 is SVGAGI in the germline V gene. CDR3 length: 12 residues. Between the trimmed V and J ends, which lost 6 bases and 5 bases, there was a span of 10 bases. CDR3 coding DNA: TGTGCCAGCAGAAGGGGTGGATATGGCTACACCTTC. This encodes CASRRGGYGYTF.

The chain employs TRBV5-1 and TRBJ1-2, with TRBD1 matching 11 bases. Trimming at V came to 4 bases and at J to 7 bases, leaving 9 bases not matched to a gene. Germline V lookup: CDR1 SGHRS, CDR2 YFSETQ. This CDR3 spans 15 amino acids. Here the CDR3 DNA reads TGCGCCAGCAGCCTGAGAACCGGGACAGGGGGTGGCTACACCTTC. It encodes CASSLRTGTGGGYTF.

The V and J genes are TRBV28 and TRBJ2-1; TRBD1 matches at 7 bases. Per the germline V gene, CDR1 is MDHEN and CDR2 is SYDVKM. After removal of 3 bases from V and 4 bases from J, the junction contained 9 bases not matched to a gene. The CDR3 consists of 16 residues. CDR3 nucleotide sequence: TGTGCCAGCAGTTTCGGAACAGGGGCCCAGTACAATGAGCAGTTCTTC. Protein sequence: CASSFGTGAQYNEQFF.

This clone appeared a single time. The chain is built from TRBV23-1 and TRBJ1-6, with TRBD1 as a possible D gene (5 bases). TRBV23-1 is placed among ORFs of uncertain function. The CDR3 loop spans 15 amino acids. Trimming shortened V by 7 bases and J by 7 bases, and 17 bases separated the two germline ends. The CDR3: CASNPGVRANSPLHF. Written as DNA, the CDR3 is TGCGCCAGCAACCCCGGCGTCAGGGCCAATTCACCCCTCCACTTT.

This clone has a single count. The chain has TRBV10-3 and TRBJ2-2; D is unresolved. Germline V gene data show CDR1 as ENHRY and CDR2 as SYGVKD. Trimming shortened V by 4 bases and J by 0 bases, and 6 bases separated the two germline ends. The CDR3 has 14 residues. Written as DNA, the CDR3 is TGTGCCATCAGTGCCTACGCGAACACCGGGGAGCTGTTTTTT. It yields the protein CAISAYANTGELFF.

This clone was seen just once. The gene calls are TRBV7-8 and TRBJ2-6; D call uncertain. With 4 bases removed from V and 0 bases from J, the gap between germline ends came to 1 base. The germline gives CDR1 SGHVS, CDR2 FQNEAQ. This CDR3 comprises 13 residues. CDR3 DNA: TGTGCCAGCAGCTCCTCTGGGGCCAACGTCCTGACTTTC. It translates to CASSSSGANVLTF. Complete variable domain (other parts from reference TRBV7-8 and TRBJ2-6): GAGVSQSPRYKVAKRGQDVALRCDPISGHVSLFWYQQALGQGPEFLTYFQNEAQLDKSGLPSDRFFAERPEGSVSTLKIQRTQQEDSAVYLCASSSSGANVLTFGAGSRLTVL.

This chain links TRBV19 with TRBJ1-1, with 8 nucleotides matching TRBD1. The CDR3 consists of 15 residues. Germline V gives CDR1 LNHDA, CDR2 SQIVND (reference sequence). V was clipped by 5 bases and J by 1 base; unmatched bases: 6. CDR3 nucleotides: TGTGCCAGTAGTCCGCGACAGGGGACGAACACTGAAGCTTTCTTT. It encodes CASSPRQGTNTEAFF.

This sequence joins TRBV9 and TRBJ2-1; 9 bases align to TRBD1. Per the germline V gene, CDR1 is SGDLS and CDR2 is YYNGEE. Losses at the gene ends were 4 bases for V and 6 bases for J; bases not matched to a gene: 8. The CDR3 loop spans 15 amino acids. CDR3: CASSTRTGAGNEQFF. The CDR3 DNA sequence: TGTGCCAGCAGCACCCGGACAGGGGCGGGCAATGAGCAGTTCTTC. The full variable domain, rest sourced from reference TRBV9 and TRBJ2-1, is DSGVTQTPKHLITATGQRVTLRCSPRSGDLSVYWYQQSLDQGLQFLIQYYNGEERAKGNILERFSAQQFPDLHSELNLSSLELGDSALYFCASSTRTGAGNEQFFGPGTRLTVL.

The V call is TRBV5-1, the J call TRBJ2-5, with D unclear. V shed 0 bases and J shed 2 bases, with 11 bases lying between them. Germline values: CDR1 SGHRS, CDR2 YFSETQ. There are 15 residues in the CDR3. The CDR3, as DNA: TGCGCCAGCAGCTTGGCCGGAATGACACAAGAGACCCAGTACTTC. It encodes CASSLAGMTQETQYF.

This clone was found a few times. The chain links TRBV5-1 to TRBJ2-7, with D perhaps given as TRBD1 or TRBD2 (5 bases each). This CDR3 spans 14 amino acids. V lost 3 bases and J lost 0, with 10 bases in between. CDR1 and CDR2 from the germline V gene are SGHRS and YFSETQ. The chain's CDR3 is CASSSRGFSYEQYF. CDR3 bases: TGCGCCAGCAGCTCACGGGGCTTCTCCTACGAGCAGTACTTC.